A single sample gave rise to the 22 T cell receptor beta chains below, sequenced in a study of T cells in Graves' hyperthyroidism and ophthalmopathy. It was RNA transcripts that yielded the amplified TCR beta CDR3 regions. The HTBI set primed first-round TCR CDR3 RT-PCR. TCRdb passed the multiplex PCR reads through MiXCR, listing each CDR3 protein once. This table has hundreds of thousands of distinct CDR3 sequences, around 13% appearing once. Sequenced sample: blood. These receptors were collected from a young woman with Graves' hyperthyroidism.

This clonotype was detected only a few times. This chain connects TRBV2 to TRBJ2-5, with D possibly matching TRBD1 (5 bases). Germline V gene sequence: CDR1 SNHLY, CDR2 FYNNEI. V lost 6 bases and J 6 bases, leaving 14 bases between the germline ends. The CDR3 covers 13 residues. The CDR3 bases are TGTGCCAGCAGATATGGGGCTTCACAGACCCAGTACTTC. This sequence encodes CASRYGASQTQYF. The full variable domain, rest sourced from reference TRBV2 and TRBJ2-5, is EPEVTQTPSHQVTQMGQEVILRCVPISNHLYFYWYRQILGQKVEFLVSFYNNEISEKSEIFDDQFSVERPDGSNFTLKIRSTKLEDSAMYFCASRYGASQTQYFGPGTRLLVL.

This clonotype has a count of ten or more. The V call is TRBV6-1, the J call TRBJ2-3, with D perhaps being TRBD1 or TRBD2 (5 bases each). CDR3 length: 15 residues. Germline V gene sequence: CDR1 MNHNS, CDR2 SASEGT. The V end was cut by 5 bases, the J end by 2 bases, with 14 bases between. CDR3 residues: CASSSFGTITDTQYF. The CDR3 DNA reads as TGTGCCAGCAGTTCCTTCGGGACCATCACAGATACGCAGTATTTT.

This clonotype was picked up many times. The chain has TRBV12-3 or TRBV12-4 and TRBJ2-5; no clear D. CDR3 length: 14 residues. Trimming cost V 1 base and J 5 bases, with 11 bases left between them. The CDR3 DNA sequence: TGTGCCAGCAGTTTAGATTACAGCCGGGAGACCCAGTACTTC. As protein: CASSLDYSRETQYF.

Many counts were recorded for this clonotype. The V and J genes are TRBV24-1 and TRBJ1-1; D not resolved. Trimming stripped 4 bases from V and 8 bases from J, with 10 bases between. The CDR3 is 12 residues long. The germline CDR1 and CDR2 sequences are KGHDR and SFDVKD. CDR3 DNA: TGTGCCACCAGTGACCACAAAGGCGAAGCTTTCTTT. It is translated as CATSDHKGEAFF.

J is TRBJ2-1 and V is TRBV28, with D unclear. The CDR3 spans 15 residues. Germline-derived CDR1 and CDR2 are MDHEN and SYDVKM. V was trimmed by 6 bases and J by 0 bases, leaving 12 bases between them. The CDR3 region is CASSWGQTSYNEQFF. The DNA for the CDR3 is TGTGCCAGCAGCTGGGGTCAGACCTCCTACAATGAGCAGTTCTTC.

The chain links TRBV27 to TRBJ1-5; 7 bases are shared with TRBD1. Germline CDR1 is MNHEY and CDR2 is SMNVEV (reference sequence). V was pared by 8 bases and J by 5 bases, with 6 bases of the junction left unmatched. This CDR3 has 13 residues. The CDR3 nucleotides read TGTGCCAGCGGGCTGACAGGGCATCAGCCCCAGCATTTT. It yields the protein CASGLTGHQPQHF.

This clonotype was picked up many times. The chain combines TRBV20-1 with TRBJ2-1, with 8 nucleotides matching TRBD2. Looked up from germline, CDR1 is DFQATT and CDR2 is SNEGSKA (reference sequence). This CDR3 contains 13 residues. J gave up 7 bases and V 3 bases, and 5 bases lay outside the gene matches. The CDR3 bases are TGCAGTGCTAGCGGGAGGGCCGGGAATGAGCAGTTCTTC. This encodes CSASGRAGNEQFF.

Concerning this clonotype: One junction end disagrees with the germline gene, perhaps due to a read error. V and J are TRBV6-2 or TRBV6-3 and TRBJ2-1; D is undetermined. Germline V gene sequence: CDR1 MNHEY, CDR2 SVGEGT. CDR3 length: 12 amino acids. CDR3 nucleotides: TGCGCCAGCAGTCCCACCGTCAATGAGCAGTTCTTC. As protein: CASSPTVNEQFF.

The J gene is TRBJ2-7, the V gene TRBV30, with D possibly TRBD1 on 7 matching bases. V was trimmed by 2 bases and J by 2 bases, leaving 22 bases between them. Per the germline V gene, CDR1 is GTSNPN and CDR2 is SVGIG (reference sequence). CDR3 length equals 17 residues. DNA for the CDR3: TGTGCCTGGAGTACCTACCCGGCCAGGGGGGTGACCTACGAGCAGTACTTC. It encodes CAWSTYPARGVTYEQYF. The full variable domain, in which reference TRBV30 and TRBJ2-7 provide the parts outside the CDR3, is SQTIHQWPATLVQPVGSPLSLECTVEGTSNPNLYWYRQAAGRGLQLLFYSVGIGQISSEVPQNLSASRPQDRQFILSSKKLLLSDSGFYLCAWSTYPARGVTYEQYFGPGTRLTVT.

This clonotype has at least ten counts. CDR3 sequence (DNA): TGTGCCAGCAGCTTAGAGTTGGGGACTAGCGATGAGCAGTACTTC. Protein sequence: CASSLELGTSDEQYF. V is TRBV11-3 and J is TRBJ2-7; the match to TRBD2 covers 10 bases. V dropped 0 bases and J dropped 7; count of bases not matched to a gene: 6. The CDR3 is 15 amino acids. Germline CDR1 reads SGHNT; CDR2 reads YENEEA. Together with reference TRBV11-3 and TRBJ2-7, the CDR3 gives the full variable domain: EAGVVQSPRYKIIEKKQPVAFWCNPISGHNTLYWYLQNLGQGPELLIRYENEEAVDDSQLPKDRFSAERLKGVDSTLKIQPAELGDSAVYLCASSLELGTSDEQYFGPGTRLTVT.

CDR3 amino acids: CATSETRVRSYNEQFF. The CDR3 nucleotides are TGTGCCACCAGTGAAACCAGGGTCCGCTCCTACAATGAGCAGTTCTTC. The gene calls are TRBV24-1 and TRBJ2-1; possibly TRBD1 for D (5 bases). CDR3 length: 16 residues. The ends were cut back, 4 bases at V and 0 bases at J, with 12 bases in the middle. Germline V CDR1 and CDR2: KGHDR, SFDVKD.

The J gene is TRBJ1-2, the V gene TRBV24-1; unclear D gene. CDR1 and CDR2 (germline): KGHDR, SFDVKD. V dropped 7 bases and J dropped 0 bases, with 8 bases sitting between them. This CDR3 contains 13 residues. CDR3 sequence (DNA): TGTGCCACCAGGGGAAGCGCTAACTATGGCTACACCTTC. Its protein product is CATRGSANYGYTF.

This clonotype was found a few times. The CDR3 reads CASSSPRSGATNTGELFF. DNA for the CDR3: TGTGCCAGCAGTTCCCCGCGGTCAGGGGCGACGAACACCGGGGAGCTGTTTTTT. This chain links TRBV27 with TRBJ2-2, with D maybe TRBD1 (6 bases). V was clipped by 4 bases and J by 0 bases, with 18 bases between them. The CDR3 totals 18 residues. CDR1 is MNHEY, CDR2 SMNVEV, per germline (reference sequence).

This clonotype was counted at least ten times. The chain employs TRBV29-1 and TRBJ1-2; D remains ambiguous. The V gene lost 6 bases and the J gene lost 1 base, with 12 bases spanning the gap. The CDR3 has 13 residues. Germline V CDR1 and CDR2: SQVTM, ANQGSEA. The CDR3 region is CSVRDGSNYGYTF. DNA for the CDR3: TGCAGCGTGCGGGATGGCAGTAACTATGGCTACACCTTC.

Remarks on this clonotype: Possible read error: a much larger clone is one base away. The chain links TRBV12-3 or TRBV12-4 to TRBJ1-5; D gene unclear. Between the trimmed V and J ends, which lost 7 bases and 6 bases, there was a span of 13 bases. CDR3 length: 13 residues. The CDR3 protein is CASTLTGSQPQHF. CDR3 coding DNA: TGTGCCAGCACCTTAACGGGCAGTCAGCCCCAGCATTTT.

The table lists this clonotype with many counts. This chain uses TRBV18 with TRBJ2-1, with TRBD2 matching 14 bases. CDR1 and CDR2 from the germline V gene are KGHSH and LQKENI. The CDR3 is 16 amino acids. V shed 3 bases, J shed 6 bases, and the junction held 4 bases outside the gene matches. The CDR3 sequence is CASSPNGLAGGNEQFF. The DNA for the CDR3 is TGTGCCAGCTCACCGAACGGACTAGCGGGAGGCAATGAGCAGTTCTTC.

The sample holds a few counts of this clonotype. V and J are TRBV4-3 and TRBJ2-7, with unresolved D. Trimming removed 4 bases at V and 1 base at J, with 14 bases between. This CDR3 contains 15 residues. Germline values: CDR1 LGHNA, CDR2 YSLEER. The DNA for the CDR3 is TGCGCCAGCAGCCCCAGAACCTGGGAATCCTACGAGCAGTACTTC. It translates to CASSPRTWESYEQYF.

This clonotype was observed many times. V is TRBV20-1 and J is TRBJ1-3; D gene uncertain. Trimming removed 7 bases from V and 4 bases from J, with 20 bases in between. The germline CDR1 and CDR2 sequences are DFQATT and SNEGSKA (reference sequence). The CDR3 has 15 amino acids. The CDR3 DNA is TGCAGTGTTTTAGAGACGCCGGGAGGCGGAAACACCATATATTTT. It encodes CSVLETPGGGNTIYF.

This clonotype occurred many times. The gene calls are TRBV30 and TRBJ1-5; no clear D. CDR3 length: 13 residues. Germline V gene lookup returns CDR1 GTSNPN and CDR2 SVGIG (reference sequence). Trimming removed 3 bases from V and 5 bases from J, with 11 bases in between. The CDR3, as DNA: TGTGCCTGGAGCCCCCTGGGAGATCAGCCCCAGCATTTT. It is translated as CAWSPLGDQPQHF.

This clonotype came up many times. The chain is built from TRBV5-4 and TRBJ2-7; a weak D match, TRBD2 (5 bases). The CDR3 covers 14 residues. V shed 2 bases and J shed 2 bases, with 11 bases lying between them. Germline V gene lookup returns CDR1 SGHNT and CDR2 YYREEE (reference sequence). CDR3 in amino acids: CASSLGGPPYEQYF. The DNA of the CDR3 is TGTGCCAGCAGCTTAGGAGGTCCGCCCTACGAGCAGTACTTC.

This clonotype showed up many times. The rearrangement joins TRBV12-3 or TRBV12-4 to TRBJ2-5; D may be TRBD1 or TRBD2 (5 bases each). V dropped 7 bases and J dropped 1 base, with 13 bases sitting between them. The CDR3 has 14 amino acids. CDR3 in amino acids: CASTLTGTQETQYF. The CDR3 DNA follows: TGTGCCAGCACCTTAACCGGGACCCAAGAGACCCAGTACTTC.

This clonotype was counted at least ten times. The CDR3 sequence: CASSLSGGRRNEQFF. For the CDR3, the DNA is TGTGCCAGCAGTTTATCGGGCGGGAGGAGGAATGAGCAGTTCTTC. The rearrangement uses TRBV12-3 or TRBV12-4 and TRBJ2-1; 8 nucleotides align to TRBD2. V gave up 2 bases and J gave up 7 bases; unmatched junction bases: 7. CDR3 length equals 15 residues.